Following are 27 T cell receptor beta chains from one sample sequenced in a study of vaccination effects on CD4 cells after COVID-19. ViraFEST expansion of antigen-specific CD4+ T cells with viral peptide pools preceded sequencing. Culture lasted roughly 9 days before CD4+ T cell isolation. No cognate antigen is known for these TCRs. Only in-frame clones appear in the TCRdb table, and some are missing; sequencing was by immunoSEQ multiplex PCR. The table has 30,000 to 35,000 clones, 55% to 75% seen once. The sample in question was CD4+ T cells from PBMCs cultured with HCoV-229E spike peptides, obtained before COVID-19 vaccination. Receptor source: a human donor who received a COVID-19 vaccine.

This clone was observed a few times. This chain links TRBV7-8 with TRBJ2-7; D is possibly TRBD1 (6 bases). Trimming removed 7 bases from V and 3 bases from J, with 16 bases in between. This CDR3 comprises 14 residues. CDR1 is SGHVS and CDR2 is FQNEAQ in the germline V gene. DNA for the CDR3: TGTGCCAGCACCAGACTCGGACAGATCTACGAGCAGTACTTC. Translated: CASTRLGQIYEQYF.

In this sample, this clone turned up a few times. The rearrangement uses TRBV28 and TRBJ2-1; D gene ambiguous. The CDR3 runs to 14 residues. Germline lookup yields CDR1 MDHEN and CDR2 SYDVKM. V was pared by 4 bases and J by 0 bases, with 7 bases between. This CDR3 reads CASSSPGSYNEQFF. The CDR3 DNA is TGTGCCAGCAGTTCTCCGGGCTCCTACAATGAGCAGTTCTTC.

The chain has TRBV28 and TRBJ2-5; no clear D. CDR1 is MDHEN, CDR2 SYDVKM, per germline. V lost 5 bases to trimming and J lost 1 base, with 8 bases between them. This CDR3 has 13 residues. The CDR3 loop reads CASSDNIQETQYF. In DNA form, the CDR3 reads TGTGCCAGCAGTGACAATATCCAAGAGACCCAGTACTTC.

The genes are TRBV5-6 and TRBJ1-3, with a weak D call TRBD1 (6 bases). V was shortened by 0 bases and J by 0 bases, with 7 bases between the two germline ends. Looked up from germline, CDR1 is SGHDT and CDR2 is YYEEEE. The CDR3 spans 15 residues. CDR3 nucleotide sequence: TGTGCCAGCAGCTTGGTGGGGGCCTCTGGAAACACCATATATTTT. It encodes CASSLVGASGNTIYF. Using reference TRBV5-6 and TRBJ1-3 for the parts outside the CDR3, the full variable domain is DAGVTQSPTHLIKTRGQQVTLRCSPKSGHDTVSWYQQALGQGPQFIFQYYEEEERQRGNFPDRFSGHQFPNYSSELNVNALLLGDSALYLCASSLVGASGNTIYFGEGSWLTVV.

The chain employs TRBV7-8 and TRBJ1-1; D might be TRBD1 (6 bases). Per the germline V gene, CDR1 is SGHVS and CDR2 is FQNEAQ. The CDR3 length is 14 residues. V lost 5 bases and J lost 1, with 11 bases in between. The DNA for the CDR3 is TGTGCCAGCAGCGGCCAGGGGCCGAACACTGAAGCTTTCTTT. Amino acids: CASSGQGPNTEAFF.

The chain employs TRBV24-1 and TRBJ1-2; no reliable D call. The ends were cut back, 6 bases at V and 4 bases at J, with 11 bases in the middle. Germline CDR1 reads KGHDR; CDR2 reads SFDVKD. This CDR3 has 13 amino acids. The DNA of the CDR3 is TGTGCCACCAGTTACGCGGAGGGCTATGGCTACACCTTC. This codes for CATSYAEGYGYTF.

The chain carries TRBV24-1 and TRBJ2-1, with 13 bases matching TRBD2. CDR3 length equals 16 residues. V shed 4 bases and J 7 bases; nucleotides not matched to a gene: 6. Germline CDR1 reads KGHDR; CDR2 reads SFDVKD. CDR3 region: CATSELGLAGRNEQFF. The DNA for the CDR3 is TGTGCCACCAGTGAATTGGGACTAGCGGGGAGGAATGAGCAGTTCTTC.

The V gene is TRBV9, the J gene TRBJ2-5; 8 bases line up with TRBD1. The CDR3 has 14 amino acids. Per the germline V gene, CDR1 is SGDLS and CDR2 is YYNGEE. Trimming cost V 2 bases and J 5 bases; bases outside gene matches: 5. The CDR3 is CASSVAGGGETQYF. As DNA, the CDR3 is TGTGCCAGCAGCGTCGCAGGGGGCGGGGAGACCCAGTACTTC.

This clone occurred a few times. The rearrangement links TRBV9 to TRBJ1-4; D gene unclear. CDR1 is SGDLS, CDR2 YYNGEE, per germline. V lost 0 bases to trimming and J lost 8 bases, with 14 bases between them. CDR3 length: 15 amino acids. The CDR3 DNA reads TGTGCCAGCAGCGTAGAAGTAGGGCGAAGCGAAAAACTGTTTTTT. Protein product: CASSVEVGRSEKLFF.

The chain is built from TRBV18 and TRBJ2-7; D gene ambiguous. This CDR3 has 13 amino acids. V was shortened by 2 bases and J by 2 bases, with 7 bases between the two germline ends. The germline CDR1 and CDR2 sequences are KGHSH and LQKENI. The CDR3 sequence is CASSPRSTYEQYF. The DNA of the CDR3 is TGTGCCAGCTCACCAAGATCGACCTACGAGCAGTACTTC.

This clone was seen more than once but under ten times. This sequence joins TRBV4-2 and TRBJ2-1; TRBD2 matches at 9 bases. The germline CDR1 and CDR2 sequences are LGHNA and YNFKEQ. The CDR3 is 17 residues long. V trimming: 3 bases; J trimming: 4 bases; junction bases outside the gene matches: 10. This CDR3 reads CASSQGLAGVTYNEQFF. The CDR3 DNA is TGTGCCAGCAGCCAGGGTTTAGCGGGAGTGACTTACAATGAGCAGTTCTTC.

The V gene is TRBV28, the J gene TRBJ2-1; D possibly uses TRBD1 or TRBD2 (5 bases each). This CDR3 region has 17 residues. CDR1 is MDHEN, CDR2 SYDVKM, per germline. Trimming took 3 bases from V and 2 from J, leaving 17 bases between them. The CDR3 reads CASSFPRARDPYNEQFF. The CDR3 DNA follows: TGTGCCAGCAGTTTCCCCCGGGCCAGGGACCCCTACAATGAGCAGTTCTTC.

CDR3 sequence: CASTSRDRANGYTF. CDR3 coding DNA: TGTGCCAGCACCAGCCGGGACAGGGCTAATGGCTACACCTTC. V is TRBV6-6 and J is TRBJ1-2, with 9 bases lining up with TRBD1. The CDR3 covers 14 residues. V gave up 7 bases and J gave up 6 bases; unmatched junction bases: 9. Germline loops: CDR1 MNHNY, CDR2 SVGAGI (reference sequence).

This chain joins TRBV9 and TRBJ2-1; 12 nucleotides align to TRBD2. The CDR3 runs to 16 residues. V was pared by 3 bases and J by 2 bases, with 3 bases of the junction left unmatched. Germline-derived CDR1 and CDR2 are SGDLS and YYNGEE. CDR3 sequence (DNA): TGTGCCAGCAGCGCTAGACTAGCGGGAGCCTACAATGAGCAGTTCTTC. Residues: CASSARLAGAYNEQFF. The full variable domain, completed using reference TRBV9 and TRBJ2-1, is DSGVTQTPKHLITATGQRVTLRCSPRSGDLSVYWYQQSLDQGLQFLIQYYNGEERAKGNILERFSAQQFPDLHSELNLSSLELGDSALYFCASSARLAGAYNEQFFGPGTRLTVL.

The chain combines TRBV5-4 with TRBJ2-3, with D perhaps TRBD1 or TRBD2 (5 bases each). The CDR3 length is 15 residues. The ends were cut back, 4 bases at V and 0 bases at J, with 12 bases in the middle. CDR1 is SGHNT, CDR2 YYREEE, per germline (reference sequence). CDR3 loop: CASSPGTRSTDTQYF. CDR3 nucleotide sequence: TGTGCCAGCAGCCCAGGGACCCGTAGCACAGATACGCAGTATTTT.

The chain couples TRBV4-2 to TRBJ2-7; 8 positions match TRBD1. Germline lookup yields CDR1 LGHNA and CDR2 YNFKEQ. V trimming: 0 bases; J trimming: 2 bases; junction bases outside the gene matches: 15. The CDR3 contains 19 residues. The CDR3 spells CASSQEEGFGAGGPYEQYF. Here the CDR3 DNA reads TGTGCCAGCAGCCAAGAGGAGGGGTTCGGGGCAGGGGGCCCCTACGAGCAGTACTTC.

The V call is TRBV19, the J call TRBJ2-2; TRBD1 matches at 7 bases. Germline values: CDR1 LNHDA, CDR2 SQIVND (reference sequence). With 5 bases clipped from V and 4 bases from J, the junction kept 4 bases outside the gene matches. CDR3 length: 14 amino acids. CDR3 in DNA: TGTGCCAGTAGTGTACAGGGGTCCACCGGGGAGCTGTTTTTT. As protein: CASSVQGSTGELFF.

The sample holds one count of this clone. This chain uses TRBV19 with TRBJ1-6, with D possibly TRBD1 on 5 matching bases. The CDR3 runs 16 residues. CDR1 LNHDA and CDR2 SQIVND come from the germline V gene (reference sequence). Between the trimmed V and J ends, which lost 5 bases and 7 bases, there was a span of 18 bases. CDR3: CASSVSQVGVNSPLHF. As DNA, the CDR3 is TGTGCCAGTAGTGTTTCACAGGTAGGGGTCAATTCACCCCTCCACTTT.

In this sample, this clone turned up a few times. The CDR3 loop reads CASSPTTGGFGNIQYF. The CDR3, as DNA: TGCGCCAGCAGCCCGACCACAGGGGGCTTCGGAAACATTCAGTACTTC. The V and J genes are TRBV5-1 and TRBJ2-4; 9 nucleotides align to TRBD1. CDR3 length equals 16 residues. After removal of 4 bases from V and 6 bases from J, the junction contained 11 bases not matched to a gene. Per germline, CDR1 SGHRS and CDR2 YFSETQ.

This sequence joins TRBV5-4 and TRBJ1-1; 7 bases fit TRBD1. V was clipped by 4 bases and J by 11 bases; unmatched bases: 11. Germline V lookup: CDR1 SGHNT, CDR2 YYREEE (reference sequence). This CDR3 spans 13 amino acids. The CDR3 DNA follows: TGTGCCAGCAGCGCCAACAGGGGAGTCGTTGCTTTCTTT. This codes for CASSANRGVVAFF.

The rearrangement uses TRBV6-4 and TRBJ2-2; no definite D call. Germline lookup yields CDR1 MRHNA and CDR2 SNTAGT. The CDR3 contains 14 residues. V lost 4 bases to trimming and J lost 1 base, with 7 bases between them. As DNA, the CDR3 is TGTGCCAGCAGTGGCGAGAGGAACACCGGGGAGCTGTTTTTT. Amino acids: CASSGERNTGELFF.

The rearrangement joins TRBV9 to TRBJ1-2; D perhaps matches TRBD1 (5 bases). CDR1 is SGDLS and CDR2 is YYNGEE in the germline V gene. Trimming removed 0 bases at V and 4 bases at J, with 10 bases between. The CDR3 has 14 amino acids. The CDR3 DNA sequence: TGTGCCAGCAGCGTAGATTCAGGGCGCTATGGCTACACCTTC. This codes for CASSVDSGRYGYTF.

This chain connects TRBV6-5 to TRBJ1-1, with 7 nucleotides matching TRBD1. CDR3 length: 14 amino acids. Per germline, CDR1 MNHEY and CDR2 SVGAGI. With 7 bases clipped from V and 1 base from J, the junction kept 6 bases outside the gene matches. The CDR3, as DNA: TGTGCCAGCACCCCACAGGGGTCGAACACTGAAGCTTTCTTT. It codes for CASTPQGSNTEAFF.

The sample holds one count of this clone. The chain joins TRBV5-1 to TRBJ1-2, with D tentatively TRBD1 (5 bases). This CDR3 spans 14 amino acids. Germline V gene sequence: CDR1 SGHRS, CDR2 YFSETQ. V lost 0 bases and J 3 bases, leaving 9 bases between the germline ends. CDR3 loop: CASSLESRDYGYTF. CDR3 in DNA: TGCGCCAGCAGCTTGGAAAGCAGGGACTATGGCTACACCTTC.

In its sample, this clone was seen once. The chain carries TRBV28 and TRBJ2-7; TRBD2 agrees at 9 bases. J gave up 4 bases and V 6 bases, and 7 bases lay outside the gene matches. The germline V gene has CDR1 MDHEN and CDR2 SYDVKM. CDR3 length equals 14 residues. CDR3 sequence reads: CASSPGLAFYEQYF. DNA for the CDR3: TGTGCCAGCAGCCCCGGACTAGCGTTTTACGAGCAGTACTTC.

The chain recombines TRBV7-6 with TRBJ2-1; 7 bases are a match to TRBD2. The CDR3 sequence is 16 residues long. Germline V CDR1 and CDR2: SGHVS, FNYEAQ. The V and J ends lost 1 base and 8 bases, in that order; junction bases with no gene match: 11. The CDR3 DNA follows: TGTGCCAGCAGCTTAGGGTACGCGGCTAGCGGTCATGAGCAGTTCTTC. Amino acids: CASSLGYAASGHEQFF.

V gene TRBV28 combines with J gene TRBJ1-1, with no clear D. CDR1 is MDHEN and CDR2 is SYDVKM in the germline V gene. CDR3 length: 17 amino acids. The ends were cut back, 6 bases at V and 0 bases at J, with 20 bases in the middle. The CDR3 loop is CASSPSPGWAMNTEAFF. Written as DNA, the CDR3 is TGTGCCAGCAGCCCATCCCCCGGGTGGGCCATGAACACTGAAGCTTTCTTT.